This TCR beta chain was recorded in a study of metastatic and nonmetastatic thyroid tumors. No patient had received any treatment before thyroid surgery. The ends were cut back, 0 bases at V and 5 bases at J, with 10 bases in the middle. CDR3 length equals 14 residues. CDR1 is MGHRA and CDR2 is YSYEKL in the germline V gene. Overall study results and limits: TCR beta diversity was reportedly significantly higher in malignant thyroid tumors than benign nodules, in blood and tumor.

TCRdb re-processed the PCR reads through MiXCR. The sample includes approximately 30,000 clones, 6% to 9.5% of them seen just once. Details on this clone: Its antigen is unidentified.

The sequenced sample consisted of blood. The chain employs TRBV4-1 and TRBJ1-1; possibly TRBD1 for D (6 bases). The receptor's source is a female donor with papillary thyroid cancer or a benign thyroid nodule (not recorded which). Some clones in this sample may be carry-over from other donors' samples. CDR3 nucleotides: TGCGCCAGCAGCCAAGATAAAGGGGGGACTGAAGCTTTCTTT. Amino acids: CASSQDKGGTEAFF.